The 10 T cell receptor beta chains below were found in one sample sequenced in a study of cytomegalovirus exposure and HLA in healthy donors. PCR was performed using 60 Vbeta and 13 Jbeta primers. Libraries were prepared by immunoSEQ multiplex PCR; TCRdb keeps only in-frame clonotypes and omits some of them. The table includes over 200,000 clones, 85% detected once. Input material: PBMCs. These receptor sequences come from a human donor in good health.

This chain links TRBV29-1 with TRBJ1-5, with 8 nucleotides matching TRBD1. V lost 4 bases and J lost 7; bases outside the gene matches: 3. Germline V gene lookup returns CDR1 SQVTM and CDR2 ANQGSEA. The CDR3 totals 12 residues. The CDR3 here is CSVVDRGQPQHF. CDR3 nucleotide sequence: TGCAGCGTTGTTGACAGGGGACAGCCCCAGCATTTT.

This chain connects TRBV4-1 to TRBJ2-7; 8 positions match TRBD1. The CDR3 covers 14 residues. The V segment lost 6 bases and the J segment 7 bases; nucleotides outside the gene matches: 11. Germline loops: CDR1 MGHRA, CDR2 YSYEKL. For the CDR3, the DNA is TGCGCCAGCAGGGTGGGTCAGGGGGCCAGGGAGCAGTACTTC. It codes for CASRVGQGAREQYF.

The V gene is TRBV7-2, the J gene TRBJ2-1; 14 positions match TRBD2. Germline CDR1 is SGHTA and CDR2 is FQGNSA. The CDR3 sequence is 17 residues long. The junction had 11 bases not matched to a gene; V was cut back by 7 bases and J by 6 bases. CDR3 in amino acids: CASNPYGTSGSRNEQFF. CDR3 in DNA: TGTGCCAGCAACCCTTACGGGACTAGCGGGAGTCGCAATGAGCAGTTCTTC. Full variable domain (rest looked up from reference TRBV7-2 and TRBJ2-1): GAGVSQSPSNKVTEKGKDVELRCDPISGHTALYWYRQSLGQGLEFLIYFQGNSAPDKSGLPSDRFSAERTGGSVSTLTIQRTQQEDSAVYLCASNPYGTSGSRNEQFFGPGTRLTVL.

CDR3 region: CASSQGSSYEQYF. DNA of the CDR3: TGTGCCAGCAGCCAAGGTTCATCCTACGAGCAGTACTTC. The genes are TRBV4-2 and TRBJ2-5; no firm D call. The end of the DNA is better explained by TRBJ2-7, so the J call may be wrong. Germline-derived CDR1 and CDR2 are LGHNA and YNFKEQ. The CDR3 runs 13 residues.

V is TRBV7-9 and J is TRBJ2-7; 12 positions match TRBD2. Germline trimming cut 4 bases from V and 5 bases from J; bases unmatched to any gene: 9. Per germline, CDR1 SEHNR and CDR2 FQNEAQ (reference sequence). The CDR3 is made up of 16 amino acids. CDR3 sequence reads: CASSSPRTSGVNEQYF. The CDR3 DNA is TGTGCCAGCAGCTCGCCTCGGACTAGCGGGGTAAACGAGCAGTACTTC.

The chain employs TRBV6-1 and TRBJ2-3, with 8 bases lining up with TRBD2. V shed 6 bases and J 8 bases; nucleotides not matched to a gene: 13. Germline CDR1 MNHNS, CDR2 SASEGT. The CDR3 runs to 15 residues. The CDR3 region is CASRPSSGSGGTQYF. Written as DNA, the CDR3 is TGTGCCAGCAGACCCTCCAGCGGGAGTGGTGGTACGCAGTATTTT.

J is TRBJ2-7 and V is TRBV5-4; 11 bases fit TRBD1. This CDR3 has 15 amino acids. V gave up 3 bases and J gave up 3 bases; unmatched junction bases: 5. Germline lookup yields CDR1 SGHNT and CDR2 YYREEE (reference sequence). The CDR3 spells CASSSPGQGVYEQYF. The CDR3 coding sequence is TGTGCCAGCAGCTCACCGGGACAGGGGGTCTACGAGCAGTACTTC.

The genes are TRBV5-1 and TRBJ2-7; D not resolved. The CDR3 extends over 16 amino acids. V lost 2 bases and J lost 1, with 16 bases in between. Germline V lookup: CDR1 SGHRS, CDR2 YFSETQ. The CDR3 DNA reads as TGCGCCAGCAGCTTCTCTACCGTTCCCCTTTCCTACGAGCAGTACTTC. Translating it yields CASSFSTVPLSYEQYF.

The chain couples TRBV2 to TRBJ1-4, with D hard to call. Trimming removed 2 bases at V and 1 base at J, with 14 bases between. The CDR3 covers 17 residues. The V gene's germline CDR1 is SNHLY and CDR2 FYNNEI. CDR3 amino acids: CASSELPMKLTNEKLFF. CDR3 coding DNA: TGTGCCAGCAGTGAACTCCCGATGAAGCTAACTAATGAAAAACTGTTTTTT.

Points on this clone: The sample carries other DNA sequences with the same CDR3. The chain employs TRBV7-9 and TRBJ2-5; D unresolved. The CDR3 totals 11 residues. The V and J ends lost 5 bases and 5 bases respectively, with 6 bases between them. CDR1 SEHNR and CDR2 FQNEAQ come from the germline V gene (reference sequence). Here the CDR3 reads CASSPQETQYF. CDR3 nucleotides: TGTGCCAGCAGCCCCCAGGAGACCCAGTACTTC.